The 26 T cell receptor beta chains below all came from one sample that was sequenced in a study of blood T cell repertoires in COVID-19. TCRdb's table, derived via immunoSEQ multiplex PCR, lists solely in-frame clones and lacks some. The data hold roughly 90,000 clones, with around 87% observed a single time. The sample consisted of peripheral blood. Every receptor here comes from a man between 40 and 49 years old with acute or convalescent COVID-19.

This chain's CDR3 is CASSWTSGGLYEQYF. CDR3 bases: TGTGCCAGCAGTTGGACTAGCGGGGGACTCTACGAGCAGTACTTC. The chain recombines TRBV6-5 with TRBJ2-7, with 13 bases matching TRBD2. Unmatched junction bases numbered 3, after V lost 4 bases and J lost 3 bases. This CDR3 has 15 residues. Per the germline V gene, CDR1 is MNHEY and CDR2 is SVGAGI.

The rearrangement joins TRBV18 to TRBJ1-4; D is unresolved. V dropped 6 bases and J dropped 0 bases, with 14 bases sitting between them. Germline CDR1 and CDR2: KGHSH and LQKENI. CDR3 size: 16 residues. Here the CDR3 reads CASSRGSIATNEKLFF. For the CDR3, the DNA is TGTGCCAGCTCCCGGGGTTCTATTGCAACTAATGAAAAACTGTTTTTT.

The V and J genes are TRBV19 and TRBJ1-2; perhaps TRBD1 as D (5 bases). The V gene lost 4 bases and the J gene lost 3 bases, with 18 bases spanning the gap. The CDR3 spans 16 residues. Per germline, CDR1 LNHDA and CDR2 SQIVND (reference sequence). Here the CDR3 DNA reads TGTGCCAGTAGTACTCTGGGGCGCCCGCCGGACTATGGCTACACCTTC. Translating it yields CASSTLGRPPDYGYTF.

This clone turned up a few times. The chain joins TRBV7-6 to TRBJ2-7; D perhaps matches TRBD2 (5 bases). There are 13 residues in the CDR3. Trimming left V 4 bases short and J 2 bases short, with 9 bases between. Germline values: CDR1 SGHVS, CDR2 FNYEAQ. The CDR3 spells CASSSGSTYEQYF. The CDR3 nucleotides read TGTGCCAGCAGCTCGGGGTCTACCTACGAGCAGTACTTC.

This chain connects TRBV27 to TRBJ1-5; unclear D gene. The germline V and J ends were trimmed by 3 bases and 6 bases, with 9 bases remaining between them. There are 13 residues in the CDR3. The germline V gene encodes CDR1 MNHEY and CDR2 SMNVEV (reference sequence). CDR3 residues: CASSLREGQPQHF. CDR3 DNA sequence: TGTGCCAGCAGTTTGAGGGAGGGTCAGCCCCAGCATTTT.

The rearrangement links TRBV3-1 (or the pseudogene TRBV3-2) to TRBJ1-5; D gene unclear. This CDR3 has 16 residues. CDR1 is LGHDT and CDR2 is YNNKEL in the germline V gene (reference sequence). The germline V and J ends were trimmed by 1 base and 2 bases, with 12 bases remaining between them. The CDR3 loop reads CASSQGAMIGNQPQHF. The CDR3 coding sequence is TGTGCCAGCAGCCAAGGGGCTATGATTGGCAATCAGCCCCAGCATTTT.

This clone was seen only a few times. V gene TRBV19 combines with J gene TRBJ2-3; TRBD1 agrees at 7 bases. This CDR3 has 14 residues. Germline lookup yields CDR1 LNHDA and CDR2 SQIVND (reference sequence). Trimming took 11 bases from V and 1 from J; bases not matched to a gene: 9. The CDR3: CARKGGRRTDTQYF. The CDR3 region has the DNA TGTGCCCGCAAAGGGGGCAGGCGCACAGATACGCAGTATTTT.

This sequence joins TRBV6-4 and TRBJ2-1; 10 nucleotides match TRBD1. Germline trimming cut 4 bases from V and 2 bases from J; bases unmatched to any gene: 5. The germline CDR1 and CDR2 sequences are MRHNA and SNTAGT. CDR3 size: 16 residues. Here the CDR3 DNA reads TGTGCCAGCAGTGCGACAGGGGGCTCGGCCTACAATGAGCAGTTCTTC. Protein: CASSATGGSAYNEQFF.

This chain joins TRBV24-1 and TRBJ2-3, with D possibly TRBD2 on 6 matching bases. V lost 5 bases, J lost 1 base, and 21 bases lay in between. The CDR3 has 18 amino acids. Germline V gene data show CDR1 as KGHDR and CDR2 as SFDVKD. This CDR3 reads CATSVPLVSGRGTDTQYF. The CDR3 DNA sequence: TGTGCCACCAGTGTTCCCCTCGTCAGCGGGCGGGGCACAGATACGCAGTATTTT.

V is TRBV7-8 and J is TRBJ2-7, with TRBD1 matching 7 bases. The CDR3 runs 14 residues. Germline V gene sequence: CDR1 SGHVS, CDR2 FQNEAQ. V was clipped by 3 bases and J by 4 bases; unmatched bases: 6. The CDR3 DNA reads TGTGCCAGCAGCTTTACCGACAGGGCTTACGAGCAGTACTTC. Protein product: CASSFTDRAYEQYF.

CDR3 residues: CAWSPGAGTGVNQPQHF. In nucleotides, the CDR3 is TGTGCCTGGAGTCCAGGGGCCGGGACAGGGGTCAATCAGCCCCAGCATTTT. The V gene is TRBV30, the J gene TRBJ1-5; TRBD1 aligns across 10 bases. V shed 2 bases, J shed 3 bases, and the junction held 10 bases outside the gene matches. The CDR3 totals 17 residues. The germline V gene has CDR1 GTSNPN and CDR2 SVGIG (reference sequence).

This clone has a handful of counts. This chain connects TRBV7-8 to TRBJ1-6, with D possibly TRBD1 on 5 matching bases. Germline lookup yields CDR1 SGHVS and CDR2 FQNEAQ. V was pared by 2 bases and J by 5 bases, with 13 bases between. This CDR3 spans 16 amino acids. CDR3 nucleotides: TGTGCCAGCAGCTTACGATGGGGGGTAAATAATTCACCCCTCCACTTT. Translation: CASSLRWGVNNSPLHF.

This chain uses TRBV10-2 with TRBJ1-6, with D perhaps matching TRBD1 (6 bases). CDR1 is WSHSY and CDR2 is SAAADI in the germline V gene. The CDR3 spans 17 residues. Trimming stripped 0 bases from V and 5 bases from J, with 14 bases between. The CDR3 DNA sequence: TGCGCCAGCAGTGAGTCGGGAACAGGGCTGAATAATTCACCCCTCCACTTT. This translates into CASSESGTGLNNSPLHF.

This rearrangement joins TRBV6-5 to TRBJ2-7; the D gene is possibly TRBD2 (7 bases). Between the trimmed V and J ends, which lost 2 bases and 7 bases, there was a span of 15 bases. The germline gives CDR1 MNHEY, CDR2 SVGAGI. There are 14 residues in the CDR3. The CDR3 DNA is TGTGCCAGCAGTTACCGAACAGGGCGGGAGGAGCAGTACTTC. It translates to CASSYRTGREEQYF.

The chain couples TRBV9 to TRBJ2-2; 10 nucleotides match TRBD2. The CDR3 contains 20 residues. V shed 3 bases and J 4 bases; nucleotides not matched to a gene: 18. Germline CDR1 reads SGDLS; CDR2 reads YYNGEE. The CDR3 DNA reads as TGTGCCAGCAGCGGACCCGCGGAGCGGGGGGGAGTTTGGGTCACCGGGGAGCTGTTTTTT. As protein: CASSGPAERGGVWVTGELFF.

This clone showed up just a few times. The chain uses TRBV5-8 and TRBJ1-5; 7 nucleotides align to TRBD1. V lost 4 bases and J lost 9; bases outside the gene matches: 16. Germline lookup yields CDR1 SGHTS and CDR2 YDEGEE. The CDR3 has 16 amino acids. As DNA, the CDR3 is TGTGCCAGCAGCGAGGATATACAGGGGTCGGCAGGGCCCCAGCATTTT. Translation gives CASSEDIQGSAGPQHF.

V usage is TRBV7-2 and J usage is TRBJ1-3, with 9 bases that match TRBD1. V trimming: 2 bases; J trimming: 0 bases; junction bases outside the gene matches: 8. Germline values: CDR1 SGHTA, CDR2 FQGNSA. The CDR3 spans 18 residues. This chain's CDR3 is CASSLTVGTGYSGNTIYF. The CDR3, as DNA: TGTGCCAGCAGCTTAACAGTCGGGACAGGGTACTCTGGAAACACCATATATTTT.

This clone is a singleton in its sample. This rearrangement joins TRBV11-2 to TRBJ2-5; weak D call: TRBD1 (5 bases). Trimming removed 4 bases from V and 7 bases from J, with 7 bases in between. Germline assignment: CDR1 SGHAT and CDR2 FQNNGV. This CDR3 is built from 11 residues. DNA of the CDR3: TGTGCCAGCAGCTCTCAGGGGACCCAGTACTTC. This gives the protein CASSSQGTQYF.

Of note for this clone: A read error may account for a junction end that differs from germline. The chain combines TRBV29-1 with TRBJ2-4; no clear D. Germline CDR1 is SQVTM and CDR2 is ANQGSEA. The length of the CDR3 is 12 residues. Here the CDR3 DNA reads TGCAGCGTTGAAGTGCCAAGAAACATTCAGTGCTTC. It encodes CSVEVPRNIQCF.

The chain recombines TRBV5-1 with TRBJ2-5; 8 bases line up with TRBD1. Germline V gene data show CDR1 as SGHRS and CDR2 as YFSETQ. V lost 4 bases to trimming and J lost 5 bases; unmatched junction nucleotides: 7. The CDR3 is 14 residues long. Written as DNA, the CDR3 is TGCGCCAGCAGCCCAGGACAGGGTCGGGAGACCCAGTACTTC. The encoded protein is CASSPGQGRETQYF.

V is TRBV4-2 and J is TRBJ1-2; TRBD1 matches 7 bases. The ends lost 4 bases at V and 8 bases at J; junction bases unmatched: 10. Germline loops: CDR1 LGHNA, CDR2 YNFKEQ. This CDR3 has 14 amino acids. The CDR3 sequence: CASSLLLRGQGYTF. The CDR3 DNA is TGTGCCAGCAGCCTCCTCTTAAGGGGGCAAGGCTACACCTTC.

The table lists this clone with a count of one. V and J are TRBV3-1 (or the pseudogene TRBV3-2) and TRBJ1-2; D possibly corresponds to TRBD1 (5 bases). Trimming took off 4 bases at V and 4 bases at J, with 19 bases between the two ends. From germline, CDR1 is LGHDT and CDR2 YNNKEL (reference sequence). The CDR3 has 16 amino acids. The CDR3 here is CASSRGVGAQVYGYTF. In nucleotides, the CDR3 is TGTGCCAGCAGCCGGGGGGTAGGGGCCCAGGTCTATGGCTACACCTTC.

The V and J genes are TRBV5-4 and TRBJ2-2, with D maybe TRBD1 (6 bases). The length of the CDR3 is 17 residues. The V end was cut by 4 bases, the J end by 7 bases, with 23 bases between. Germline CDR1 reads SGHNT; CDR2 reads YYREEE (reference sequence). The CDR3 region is CASSPLSLTGSGGELFF. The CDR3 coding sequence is TGTGCCAGCAGCCCTCTATCACTTACAGGGAGCGGCGGGGAGCTGTTTTTT.

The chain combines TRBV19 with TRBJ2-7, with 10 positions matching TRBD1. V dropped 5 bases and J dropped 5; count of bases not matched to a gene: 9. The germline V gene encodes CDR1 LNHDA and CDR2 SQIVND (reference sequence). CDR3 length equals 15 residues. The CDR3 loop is CASSSRDRGVHEQYF. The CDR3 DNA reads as TGTGCCAGTAGTTCGAGGGACAGGGGCGTCCACGAGCAGTACTTC.

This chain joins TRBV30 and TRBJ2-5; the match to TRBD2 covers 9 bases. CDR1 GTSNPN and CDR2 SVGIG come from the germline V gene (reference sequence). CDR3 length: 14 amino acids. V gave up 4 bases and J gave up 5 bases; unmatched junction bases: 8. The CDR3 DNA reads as TGTGCCTGGAACCCTACTAGCGGGCGGGAGACCCAGTACTTC. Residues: CAWNPTSGRETQYF.

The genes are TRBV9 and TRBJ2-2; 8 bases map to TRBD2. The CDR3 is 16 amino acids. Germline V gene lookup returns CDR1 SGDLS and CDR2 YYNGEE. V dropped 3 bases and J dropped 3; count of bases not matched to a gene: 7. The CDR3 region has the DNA TGTGCCAGCAGCGAATTGGGACTAGTTGACACCGGGGAGCTGTTTTTT. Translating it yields CASSELGLVDTGELFF.